Described below is a single TCR beta chain sequence and its context. Participants spanned ages about 18 to 100 years and resided in 20 to 30 US areas. This entry belongs to a study of blood T cell repertoires in COVID-19. Per the germline V gene, CDR1 is KGHDR and CDR2 is SFDVKD. V lost 5 bases to trimming and J lost 3 bases, with 10 bases between them. The CDR3 loop spans 14 amino acids. Measured with immunoSEQ multiplex PCR; TCRdb has only the in-frame clones, and not every one. This sample has 360,000 or so clones; 87% occur once, and the top ten carry roughly 3%. This receptor was obtained from a woman aged 25 to 39 who had recovered from COVID-19. The material sequenced was PBMCs or T cells enriched from blood (not recorded which). This chain uses TRBV24-1 with TRBJ1-5; D is perhaps TRBD1 (6 bases). The CDR3 is CATSGGQINQPQHF. The CDR3 region has the DNA TGTGCCACCAGTGGCGGACAGATCAATCAGCCCCAGCATTTT.